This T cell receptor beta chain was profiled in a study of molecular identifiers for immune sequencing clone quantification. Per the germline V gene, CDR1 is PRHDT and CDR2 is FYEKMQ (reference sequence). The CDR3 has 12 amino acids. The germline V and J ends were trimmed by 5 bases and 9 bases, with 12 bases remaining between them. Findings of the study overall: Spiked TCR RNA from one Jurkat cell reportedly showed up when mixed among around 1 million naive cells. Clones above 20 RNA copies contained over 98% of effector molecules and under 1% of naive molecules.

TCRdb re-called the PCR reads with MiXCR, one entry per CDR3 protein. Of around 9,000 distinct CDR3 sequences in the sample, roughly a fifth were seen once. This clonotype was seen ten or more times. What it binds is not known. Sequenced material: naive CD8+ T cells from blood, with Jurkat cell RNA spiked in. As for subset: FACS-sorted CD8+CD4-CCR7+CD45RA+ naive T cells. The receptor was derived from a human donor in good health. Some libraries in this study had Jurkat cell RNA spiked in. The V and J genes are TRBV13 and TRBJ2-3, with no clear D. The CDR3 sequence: CASSVEKSTQYF. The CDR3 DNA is TGTGCCAGCAGCGTCGAGAAGAGCACGCAGTATTTT.